These 7 T cell receptor beta chains came from one sample sequenced in a study of shared clonotypes between healthy human individuals. TCRdb keeps only in-frame clones here, not all; method: immunoSEQ multiplex PCR. The table includes about 960,000 clones, approximately 80% detected once. The material sequenced was memory CD4+ T cells sorted from blood. The sample's subset: CD45RA-negative fraction. Receptors originate from a man between 18 and 29 years old in good health.

The J gene is TRBJ2-7, the V gene TRBV5-1; D uncertain. The ends were cut back, 0 bases at V and 3 bases at J, with 13 bases in the middle. The CDR3 spans 15 residues. CDR1 and CDR2 (germline): SGHRS, YFSETQ. CDR3 region: CASSLVPGAHYEQYF. The CDR3 DNA reads as TGCGCCAGCAGCTTGGTGCCCGGCGCCCACTACGAGCAGTACTTC.

The chain joins TRBV5-1 to TRBJ2-5; D may match TRBD1 or TRBD2 (5 bases each). The J call may not be correct, given that the DNA end is closer to TRBJ2-7. This CDR3 has 13 residues. The germline V gene has CDR1 SGHRS and CDR2 YFSETQ. The CDR3 bases are TGCGCCAGCAGCTGGACCCGAGGGGTCGAGCAGTACTTC. Translating gives CASSWTRGVEQYF.

This clone was picked up a small number of times. This rearrangement joins TRBV6-1 to TRBJ1-5; D is perhaps TRBD1 (5 bases). CDR1 MNHNS and CDR2 SASEGT come from the germline V gene. The CDR3 length is 15 residues. Trimming took off 1 base at V and 2 bases at J, with 9 bases between the two ends. CDR3 sequence reads: CASSEDPGRNQPQHF. The CDR3 coding sequence is TGTGCCAGCAGTGAAGATCCAGGGCGCAATCAGCCCCAGCATTTT.

This clone was seen only once. The chain recombines TRBV6-1 with TRBJ2-1; 7 bases line up with TRBD1. V trimming: 5 bases; J trimming: 2 bases; junction bases outside the gene matches: 6. Germline V gene data show CDR1 as MNHNS and CDR2 as SASEGT. This CDR3 contains 15 residues. CDR3 DNA: TGTGCCAGCAGTAGGGGGACAGCGACCTACAATGAGCAGTTCTTC. This codes for CASSRGTATYNEQFF.

The chain employs TRBV19 and TRBJ1-6, with D perhaps matching TRBD1 (6 bases). The CDR3 consists of 15 residues. Germline V gene data show CDR1 as LNHDA and CDR2 as SQIVND (reference sequence). Trimming shortened V by 4 bases and J by 6 bases, and 13 bases separated the two germline ends. CDR3 region: CASSSITGPNSPLHF. The CDR3 DNA reads TGTGCCAGTAGTAGTATCACAGGGCCTAATTCACCCCTCCACTTT.

This clone was counted a single time. This rearrangement joins TRBV7-2 to TRBJ2-5; tentative D call: TRBD1 (6 bases). This CDR3 has 14 residues. The V end lost 1 base, the J end lost 6 bases, and 12 bases lay between the germline ends. Germline V gene sequence: CDR1 SGHTA, CDR2 FQGNSA. The chain's CDR3 is CASSLDVGAKTQYF. CDR3 coding DNA: TGTGCCAGCAGCTTAGACGTGGGGGCGAAGACCCAGTACTTC.

Here the CDR3 DNA reads TGCGCCAGCGCCCCGCGAAAAGGTTGGGAGATCAATGAGCAGTTCTTC. It is translated as CASAPRKGWEINEQFF. The rearrangement uses TRBV5-1 and TRBJ2-1; perhaps TRBD2 as D (5 bases). The CDR3 consists of 16 residues. V was shortened by 7 bases and J by 6 bases, with 23 bases between the two germline ends. Germline V gives CDR1 SGHRS, CDR2 YFSETQ.